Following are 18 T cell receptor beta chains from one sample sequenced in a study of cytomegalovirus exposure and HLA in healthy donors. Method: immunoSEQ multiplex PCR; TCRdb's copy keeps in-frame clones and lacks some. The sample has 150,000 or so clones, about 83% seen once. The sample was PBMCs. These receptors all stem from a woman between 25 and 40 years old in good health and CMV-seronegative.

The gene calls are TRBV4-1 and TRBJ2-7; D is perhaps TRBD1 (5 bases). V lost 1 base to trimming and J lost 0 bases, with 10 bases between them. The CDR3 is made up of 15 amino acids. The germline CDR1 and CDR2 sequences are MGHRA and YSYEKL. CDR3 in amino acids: CASSQAQGFSYEQYF. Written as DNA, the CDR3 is TGCGCCAGCAGCCAAGCCCAGGGATTCTCCTACGAGCAGTACTTC.

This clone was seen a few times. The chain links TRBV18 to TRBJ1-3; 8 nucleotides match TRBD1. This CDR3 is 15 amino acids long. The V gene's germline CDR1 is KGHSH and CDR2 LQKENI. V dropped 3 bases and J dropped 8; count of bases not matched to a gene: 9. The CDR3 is CASSPSQGAHDTIYF. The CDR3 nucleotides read TGTGCCAGCTCACCGAGCCAGGGGGCACACGACACCATATATTTT.

CDR3 bases: TGTGCCAGCAGTGAAGCGGACAGGGAAGATGAAAAACTGTTTTTT. Protein sequence: CASSEADREDEKLFF. V usage is TRBV6-1 and J usage is TRBJ1-4; the match to TRBD1 covers 8 bases. This CDR3 spans 15 amino acids. Trimming cost V 0 bases and J 6 bases; bases outside gene matches: 3. Germline CDR1 MNHNS, CDR2 SASEGT.

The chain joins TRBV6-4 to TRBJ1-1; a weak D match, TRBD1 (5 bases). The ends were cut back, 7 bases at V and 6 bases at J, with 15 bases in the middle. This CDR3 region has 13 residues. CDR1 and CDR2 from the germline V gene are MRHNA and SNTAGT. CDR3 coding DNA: TGTGCCAGCATCCTAGGGGTTTGGGCTGAAGCTTTCTTT. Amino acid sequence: CASILGVWAEAFF.

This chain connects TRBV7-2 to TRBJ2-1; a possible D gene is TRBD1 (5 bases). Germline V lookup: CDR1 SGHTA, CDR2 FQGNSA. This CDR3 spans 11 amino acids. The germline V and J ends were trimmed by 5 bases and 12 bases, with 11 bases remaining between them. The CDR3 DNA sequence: TGTGCCAGCAGCCCAGGGTTAAGGCAGTTCTTC. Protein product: CASSPGLRQFF.

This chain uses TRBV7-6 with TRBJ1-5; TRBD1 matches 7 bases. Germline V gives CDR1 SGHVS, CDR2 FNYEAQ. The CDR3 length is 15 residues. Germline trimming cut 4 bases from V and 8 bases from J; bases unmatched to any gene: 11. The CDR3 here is CASSWDSPLVEPQHF. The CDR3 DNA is TGTGCCAGCAGCTGGGACAGTCCCTTAGTTGAGCCCCAGCATTTT.

The CDR3 DNA reads as TGCGCCAGCAGCCAAGATCAGGCAGGGGCGGATGGCTACACCTTC. This codes for CASSQDQAGADGYTF. The chain couples TRBV4-1 to TRBJ1-2; a possible D gene is TRBD1 (6 bases). CDR1 and CDR2 (germline): MGHRA, YSYEKL. Trimming left V 0 bases short and J 6 bases short, with 14 bases between. CDR3 length: 15 amino acids.

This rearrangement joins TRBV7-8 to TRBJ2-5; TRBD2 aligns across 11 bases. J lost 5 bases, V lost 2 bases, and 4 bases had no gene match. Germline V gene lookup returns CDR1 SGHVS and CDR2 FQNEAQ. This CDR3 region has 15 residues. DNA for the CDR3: TGTGCCAGCAGCTTACTAGCGGGGGGCATGGAGACCCAGTACTTC. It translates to CASSLLAGGMETQYF.

The CDR3 region is CASSPSWGGRDTQYF. CDR3 nucleotide sequence: TGTGCCAGCAGCCCTTCGTGGGGGGGCCGAGATACGCAGTATTTT. J is TRBJ2-3 and V is TRBV9; D possibly corresponds to TRBD2 (7 bases). The V end lost 4 bases, the J end lost 5 bases, and 17 bases lay between the germline ends. CDR1 SGDLS and CDR2 YYNGEE come from the germline V gene. This CDR3 is built from 15 residues.

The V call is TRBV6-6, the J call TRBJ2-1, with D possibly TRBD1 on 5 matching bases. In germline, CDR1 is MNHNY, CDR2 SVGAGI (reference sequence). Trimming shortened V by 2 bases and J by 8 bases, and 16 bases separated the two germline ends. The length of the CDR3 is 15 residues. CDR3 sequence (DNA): TGTGCCAGCAGTTACCAGGGATCCAAACGCGATGAGCAGTTCTTC. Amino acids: CASSYQGSKRDEQFF.

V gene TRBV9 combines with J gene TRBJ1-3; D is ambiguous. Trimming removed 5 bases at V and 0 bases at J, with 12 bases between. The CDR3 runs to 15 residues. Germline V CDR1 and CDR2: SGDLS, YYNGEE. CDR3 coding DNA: TGTGCCAGCAGTACTATCTCCTACTCTGGAAACACCATATATTTT. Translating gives CASSTISYSGNTIYF.

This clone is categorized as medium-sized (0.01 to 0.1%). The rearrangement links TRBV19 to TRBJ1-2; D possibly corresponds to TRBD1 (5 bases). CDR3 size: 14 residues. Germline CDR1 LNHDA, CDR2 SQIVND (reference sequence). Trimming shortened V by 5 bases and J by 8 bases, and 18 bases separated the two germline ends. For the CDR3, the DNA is TGTGCCAGTAGTTCACCCTCCGGGACTCAGGGCTACACCTTC. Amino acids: CASSSPSGTQGYTF.

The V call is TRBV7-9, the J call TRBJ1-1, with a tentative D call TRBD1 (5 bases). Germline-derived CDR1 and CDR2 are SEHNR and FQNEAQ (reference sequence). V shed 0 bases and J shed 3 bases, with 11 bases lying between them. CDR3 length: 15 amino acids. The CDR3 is CASSLAAGLYTEAFF. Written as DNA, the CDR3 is TGTGCCAGCAGCTTAGCGGCAGGGTTGTACACTGAAGCTTTCTTT.

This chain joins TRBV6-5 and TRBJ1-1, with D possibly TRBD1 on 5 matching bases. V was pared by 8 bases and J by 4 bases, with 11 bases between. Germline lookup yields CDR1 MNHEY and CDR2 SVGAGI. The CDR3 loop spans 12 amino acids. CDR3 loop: CASSIGVTEAFF. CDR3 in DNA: TGTGCCAGCTCCATAGGGGTCACTGAAGCTTTCTTT.

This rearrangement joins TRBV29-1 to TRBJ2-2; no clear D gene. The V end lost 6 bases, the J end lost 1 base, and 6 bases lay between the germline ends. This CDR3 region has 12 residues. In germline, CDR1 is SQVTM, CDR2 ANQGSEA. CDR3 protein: CSVLRNTGELFF. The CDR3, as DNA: TGCAGCGTACTAAGGAACACCGGGGAGCTGTTTTTT.

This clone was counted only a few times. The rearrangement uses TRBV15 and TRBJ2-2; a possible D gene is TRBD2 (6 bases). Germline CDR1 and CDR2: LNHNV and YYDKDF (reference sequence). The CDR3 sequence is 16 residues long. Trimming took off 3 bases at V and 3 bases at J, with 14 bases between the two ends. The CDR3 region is CATSRVPGLDTGELFF. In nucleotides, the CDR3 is TGTGCCACCAGCAGGGTACCGGGACTTGACACCGGGGAGCTGTTTTTT.

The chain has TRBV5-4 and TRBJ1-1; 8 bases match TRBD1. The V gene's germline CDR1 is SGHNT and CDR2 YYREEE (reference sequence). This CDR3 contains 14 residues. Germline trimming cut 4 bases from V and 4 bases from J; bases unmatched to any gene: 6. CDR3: CASSGRGLGTEAFF. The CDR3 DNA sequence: TGTGCCAGCAGCGGCAGGGGGCTGGGCACTGAAGCTTTCTTT.

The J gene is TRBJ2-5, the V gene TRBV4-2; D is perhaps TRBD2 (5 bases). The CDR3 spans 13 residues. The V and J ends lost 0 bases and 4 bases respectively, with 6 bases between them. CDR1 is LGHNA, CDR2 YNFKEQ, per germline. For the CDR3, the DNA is TGTGCCAGCAGCCAAGATCGGGGAGAGACCCAGTACTTC. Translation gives CASSQDRGETQYF.